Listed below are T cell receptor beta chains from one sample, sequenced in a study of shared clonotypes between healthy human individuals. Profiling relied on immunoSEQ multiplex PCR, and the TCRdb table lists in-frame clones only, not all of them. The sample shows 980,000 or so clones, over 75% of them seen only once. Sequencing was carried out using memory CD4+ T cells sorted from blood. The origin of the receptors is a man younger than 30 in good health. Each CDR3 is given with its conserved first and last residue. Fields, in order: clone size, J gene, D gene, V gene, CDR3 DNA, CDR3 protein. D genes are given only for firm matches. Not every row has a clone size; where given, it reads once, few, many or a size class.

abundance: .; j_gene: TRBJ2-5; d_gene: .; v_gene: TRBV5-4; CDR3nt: TGTGCCAGCAGCCCAGGGCGGCAAGAGACCCAGTACTTC; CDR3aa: CASSPGRQETQYF
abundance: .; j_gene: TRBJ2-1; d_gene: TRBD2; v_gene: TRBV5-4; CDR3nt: TGTGCCAGCAGCTTGGCGGGGACTAGCGGGGGTTATGAGCAGTTCTTC; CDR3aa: CASSLAGTSGGYEQFF
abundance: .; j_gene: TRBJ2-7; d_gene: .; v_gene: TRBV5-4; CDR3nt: TGTGCCACCGGACAGAGGGGGGCCTACGAGCAGTACTTC; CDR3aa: CATGQRGAYEQYF
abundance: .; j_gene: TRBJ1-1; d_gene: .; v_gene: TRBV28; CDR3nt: TGTGCCAGCACAGTTAGCGGGGGTAAGGGGAACACTGAAGCTTTCTTT; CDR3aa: CASTVSGGKGNTEAFF
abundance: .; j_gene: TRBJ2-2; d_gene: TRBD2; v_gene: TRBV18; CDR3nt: TGTGCCAGCTCACCCTCGAGTCTACTAGCGTACACCGGGGAGCTGTTTTTT; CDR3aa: CASSPSSLLAYTGELFF
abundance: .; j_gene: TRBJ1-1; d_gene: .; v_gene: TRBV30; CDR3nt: TGTGCCTGGAGTCGGGGATCTGGTAACACTGAAGCTTTCTTT; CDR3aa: CAWSRGSGNTEAFF
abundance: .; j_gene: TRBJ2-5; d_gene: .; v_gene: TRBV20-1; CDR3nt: TGCAGTGCCGAATTCCAAGAGACCCAGTACTTC; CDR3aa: CSAEFQETQYF
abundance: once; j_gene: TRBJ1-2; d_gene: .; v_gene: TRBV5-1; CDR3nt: TGCGCCAGCAGCTTGGACAGGGCAACATGGGGCTACACCTTC; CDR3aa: CASSLDRATWGYTF
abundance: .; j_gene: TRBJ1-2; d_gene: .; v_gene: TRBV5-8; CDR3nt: TGTGCCAGCAGCGGGGGGTCCTACTATGGCTACACCTTC; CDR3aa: CASSGGSYYGYTF
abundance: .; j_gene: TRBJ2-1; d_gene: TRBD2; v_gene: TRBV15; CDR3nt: TGTGCCACCAGCAGAGGTCTGGGCGGGGGGCCCTACAATGAGCAGTTCTTC; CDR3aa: CATSRGLGGGPYNEQFF
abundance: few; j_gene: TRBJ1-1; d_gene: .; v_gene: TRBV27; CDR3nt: TGTGCCAGCAGTTTTTCGCAACATGGCGCTGAAGCTTTCTTT; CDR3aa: CASSFSQHGAEAFF
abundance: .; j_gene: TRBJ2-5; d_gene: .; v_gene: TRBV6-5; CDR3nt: TGTGCCAGCAGTTACTCAACTAGTTCGTACCAAGAGACCCAGTACTTC; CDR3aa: CASSYSTSSYQETQYF
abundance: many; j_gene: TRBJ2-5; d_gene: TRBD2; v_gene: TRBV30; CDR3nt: TGTGCCTGGAGTCTAATTGGAGCGGGGGGCGCCCTTGGGACCCAGTACTTC; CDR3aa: CAWSLIGAGGALGTQYF
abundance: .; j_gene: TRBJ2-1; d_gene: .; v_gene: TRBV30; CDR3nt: TGTGCCTGGAGTACGAGACGAGCATACAATGAGCAGTTCTTC; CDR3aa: CAWSTRRAYNEQFF
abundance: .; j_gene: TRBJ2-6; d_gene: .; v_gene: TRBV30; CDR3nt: TGTGCCTGGAGTTGGGGGGCAGGTTCTGGGGCCAACGTCCTGACTTTC; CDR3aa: CAWSWGAGSGANVLTF
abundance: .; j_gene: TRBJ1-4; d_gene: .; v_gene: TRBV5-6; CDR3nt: TGTGCCAGCAGCTTGGCCCAGAATGAAAAACTGTTTTTT; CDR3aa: CASSLAQNEKLFF
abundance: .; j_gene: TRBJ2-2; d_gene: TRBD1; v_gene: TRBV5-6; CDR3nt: TGTGCCAGCAGTATGGACAGGGTGAACACCGGGGAGCTGTTTTTT; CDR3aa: CASSMDRVNTGELFF
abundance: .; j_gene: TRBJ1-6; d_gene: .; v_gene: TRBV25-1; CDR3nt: TGTGCCAGCAGTGAATCAGGGATCGCTTCACCCCTCCACTTT; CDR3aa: CASSESGIASPLHF
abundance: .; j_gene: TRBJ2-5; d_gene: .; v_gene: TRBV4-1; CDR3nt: TGCGCCAGCAGCCGCCCCGGGGGAGAGACCCAGTACTTC; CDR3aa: CASSRPGGETQYF
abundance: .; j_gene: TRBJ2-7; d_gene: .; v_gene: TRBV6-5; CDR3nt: TGTGCCAGCAGTTACGACAAGGTTGGGTACGAGCAGTACTTC; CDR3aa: CASSYDKVGYEQYF
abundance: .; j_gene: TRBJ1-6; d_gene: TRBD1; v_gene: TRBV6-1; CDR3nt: TGTGCCAGCAGTGCGGACAGGGGTTCACCCCTCCACTTT; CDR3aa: CASSADRGSPLHF
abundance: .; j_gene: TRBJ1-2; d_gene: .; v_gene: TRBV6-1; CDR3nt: TGTGCCAGCAGTGATTTGGGGCGGAACTATGGCTACACCTTC; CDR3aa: CASSDLGRNYGYTF
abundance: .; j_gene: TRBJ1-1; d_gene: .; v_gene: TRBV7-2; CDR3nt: TGTGCCAGCAGCTTAGGGGGATTGGACAGCACTGAAGCTTTCTTT; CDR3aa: CASSLGGLDSTEAFF
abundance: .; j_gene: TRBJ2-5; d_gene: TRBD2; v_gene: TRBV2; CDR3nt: TGTGCCAGCAGTGGACTAGCGGGAGCTGAGACCCAGTACTTC; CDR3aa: CASSGLAGAETQYF
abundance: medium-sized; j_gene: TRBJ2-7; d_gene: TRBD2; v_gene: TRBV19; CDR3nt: TGTGCCAGTGGGACTAGCGGGGGATACGAGCAGTACTTC; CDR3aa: CASGTSGGYEQYF
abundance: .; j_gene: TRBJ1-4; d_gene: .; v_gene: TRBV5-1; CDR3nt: TGCGCCAGCAGCTCCCCCCGGGCAGGGGAGAAGGAAAAACTGTTTTTT; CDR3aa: CASSSPRAGEKEKLFF
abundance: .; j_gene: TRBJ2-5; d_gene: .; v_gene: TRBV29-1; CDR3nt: TGCAGCGTTTTGACCCCTAGCTTGGACGAGACCCAGTACTTC; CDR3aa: CSVLTPSLDETQYF
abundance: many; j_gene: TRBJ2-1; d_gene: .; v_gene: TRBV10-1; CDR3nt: TGCGCCAGCAGTGGGGGGGTCCGAGATGAGCAGTTCTTC; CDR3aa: CASSGGVRDEQFF